The rows below give T cell receptor beta chains drawn from one sample of a study of T cell repertoires in cytomegalovirus infection. Each CDR3 protein gets one entry after TCRdb re-called the reads with MiXCR. The data show approximately 550,000 distinct CDR3 sequences, with more than 15% seen just once and around 25% held by the top ten. Source material: CD8+ T cells from PBMCs. Receptors originate from a human donor in good health (CMV status not recorded). Some clones in this sample may be carry-over from other donors' samples. The CDR3 runs from the conserved cysteine through the conserved F or W. The order of the fields is V gene, J gene, D gene, clone size, CDR3 protein, CDR3 DNA. D genes are given only for firm matches. The listing skips clone size in some rows; elsewhere it reads once, few, many or a size class.

V: TRBV2; J: TRBJ2-7; D: TRBD2; size: NA; CDR3: CASSESSGSVYEQYF; DNA: TGTGCCAGCAGTGAGAGTAGCGGGAGTGTATACGAGCAGTACTTC
V: TRBV2; J: TRBJ1-1; D: NA; size: few; CDR3: CTLTGLPRAEAFF; DNA: TGTACGCTTACCGGGCTACCAAGGGCTGAAGCTTTCTTT
V: TRBV4-1; J: TRBJ2-4; D: TRBD2; size: few; CDR3: CASSQEAGTKNIQYF; DNA: TGCGCCAGCAGCCAAGAAGCGGGAACCAAAAACATTCAGTACTTC
V: TRBV7-3; J: TRBJ2-3; D: NA; size: NA; CDR3: CASSGTLGTQYF; DNA: TGTGCCAGCAGCGGGACCCTCGGGACGCAGTATTTT
V: TRBV20-1; J: TRBJ2-5; D: NA; size: NA; CDR3: CSARGGDEERETQYF; DNA: TGCAGTGCTAGAGGCGGTGATGAGGAGCGAGAGACCCAGTACTTC
V: TRBV29-1; J: TRBJ1-1; D: NA; size: NA; CDR3: CSVEDLQGPTLGAFF; DNA: TGCAGCGTTGAAGATCTTCAAGGTCCGACACTGGGAGCTTTCTTT
V: TRBV7-2; J: TRBJ2-1; D: NA; size: many; CDR3: CASSLWVTGASNEQFF; DNA: TGTGCCAGCAGCCTATGGGTAACGGGAGCGTCTAATGAGCAGTTCTTC
V: TRBV7-6; J: TRBJ2-7; D: TRBD2; size: many; CDR3: CASSFSSGGYEQYF; DNA: TGTGCCAGCAGCTTCTCTAGCGGGGGGTACGAGCAGTACTTC
V: TRBV7-9; J: TRBJ1-2; D: NA; size: many; CDR3: CASSLVGGSGYGYTF; DNA: TGTGCCAGCAGCTTAGTCGGAGGTTCAGGCTATGGCTACACCTTC
V: TRBV6-1; J: TRBJ2-1; D: NA; size: NA; CDR3: CARSEASRYLNEQFF; DNA: TGTGCCAGAAGTGAAGCGTCTAGATATCTCAATGAGCAGTTCTTC
V: TRBV7-6; J: TRBJ2-7; D: NA; size: NA; CDR3: CASSPSLGRAYEQYF; DNA: TGTGCCAGCAGCCCTTCCCTAGGCAGAGCCTACGAGCAGTACTTC
V: TRBV12-3/TRBV12-4; J: TRBJ1-1; D: NA; size: many; CDR3: CASSLRQDTEAFF; DNA: TGTGCCAGCAGTTTAAGACAGGACACTGAAGCTTTCTTT
V: TRBV6-1; J: TRBJ1-5; D: NA; size: many; CDR3: CASSEGQGGTHGNQPQHF; DNA: TGTGCCAGCAGTGAAGGGCAGGGAGGGACCCATGGCAATCAGCCCCAGCATTTT
V: TRBV2; J: TRBJ2-4; D: NA; size: few; CDR3: CAGAGRGAKNIQYF; DNA: TGTGCAGGGGCGGGGAGAGGGGCCAAAAACATTCAGTACTTC
V: TRBV11-2; J: TRBJ2-5; D: NA; size: many; CDR3: CASSPRTRAPQETQYF; DNA: TGTGCCAGCAGCCCACGGACAAGGGCCCCCCAAGAGACCCAGTACTTC
V: TRBV27; J: TRBJ2-7; D: TRBD1; size: few; CDR3: CASGRDRGAYEQYF; DNA: TGTGCCAGCGGCCGGGACAGGGGTGCCTACGAGCAGTACTTC
V: TRBV28; J: TRBJ2-2; D: TRBD1; size: many; CDR3: CASSFQLPGQVYAGELFF; DNA: TGTGCCAGCAGTTTCCAGCTCCCGGGACAGGTATATGCCGGGGAGCTGTTTTTT
V: TRBV28; J: TRBJ2-1; D: NA; size: few; CDR3: CASRNRDWSSYNEQFF; DNA: TGTGCCAGCAGAAACCGGGACTGGAGCTCCTACAATGAGCAGTTCTTC
V: TRBV12-3/TRBV12-4; J: TRBJ1-1; D: TRBD1; size: many; CDR3: CASSLRQGDEAFF; DNA: TGTGCCAGCAGTTTACGACAGGGGGACGAGGCTTTCTTT
V: TRBV12-3/TRBV12-4; J: TRBJ1-5; D: NA; size: many; CDR3: CASSFSLRGGNQPQHF; DNA: TGTGCCAGCAGTTTTTCTCTCAGAGGGGGCAATCAGCCCCAGCATTTT
V: TRBV7-9; J: TRBJ2-1; D: NA; size: many; CDR3: CASSSIQNEQFF; DNA: TGTGCCAGCAGCTCAATACAGAATGAGCAGTTCTTC
V: TRBV19; J: TRBJ1-1; D: NA; size: many; CDR3: CASSGYEAFF; DNA: TGTGCCAGTAGTGGGTATGAAGCTTTCTTT
V: TRBV12-3/TRBV12-4; J: TRBJ2-7; D: NA; size: many; CDR3: CASSSSGDTYEQYF; DNA: TGTGCCAGCAGTTCCTCCGGGGACACCTACGAGCAGTACTTC
V: TRBV5-6; J: TRBJ2-1; D: NA; size: NA; CDR3: CASSFPGINEQFF; DNA: TGTGCCAGCAGCTTCCCCGGGATCAATGAGCAGTTCTTC
V: TRBV9; J: TRBJ2-1; D: TRBD1; size: many; CDR3: CASGRTGGFYNEQFF; DNA: TGTGCCAGCGGACGGACAGGGGGGTTCTACAATGAGCAGTTCTTC
V: TRBV6-5; J: TRBJ1-2; D: TRBD1; size: NA; CDR3: CASSSGTGYYGYTF; DNA: TGTGCCAGCAGTTCCGGGACAGGGTACTATGGCTACACCTTC
V: TRBV24-1; J: TRBJ1-5; D: NA; size: NA; CDR3: CATSGDSNQPQHF; DNA: TGTGCCACCAGCGGGGATAGCAATCAGCCCCAGCATTTT
V: TRBV7-3; J: TRBJ2-3; D: NA; size: many; CDR3: CASSPSGAGADTQYF; DNA: TGTGCCAGCAGCCCTTCAGGAGCGGGCGCAGATACGCAGTATTTT
V: TRBV9; J: TRBJ1-5; D: TRBD1; size: few; CDR3: CASSPSGTDHQPQHF; DNA: TGTGCCAGCAGTCCGTCCGGGACAGATCATCAGCCCCAGCATTTT
V: TRBV5-1; J: TRBJ1-2; D: TRBD1; size: few; CDR3: CASSLRTGKNYGYTF; DNA: TGCGCCAGCAGCCTTCGGACAGGGAAGAACTATGGCTACACCTTC
V: TRBV9; J: TRBJ2-3; D: NA; size: NA; CDR3: CATSTGKTDTQYF; DNA: TGTGCCACCTCTACAGGGAAAACAGATACGCAGTATTTT
V: TRBV6-1; J: TRBJ1-2; D: NA; size: NA; CDR3: CASSYGETGSNYGYTF; DNA: TGTGCCAGTTCGTACGGCGAAACAGGCTCTAACTATGGCTACACCTTC
V: TRBV12-5; J: TRBJ1-2; D: TRBD1; size: many; CDR3: CASGLGADRGIYGYTF; DNA: TGTGCTAGTGGTTTGGGCGCCGACAGGGGGATATATGGCTACACCTTC
V: TRBV7-2; J: TRBJ2-1; D: TRBD2; size: many; CDR3: CASSPGTSASYNEQFF; DNA: TGTGCCAGCAGCCCAGGGACTAGCGCATCCTACAATGAGCAGTTCTTC
V: TRBV28; J: TRBJ2-7; D: NA; size: NA; CDR3: CASSIHRGGTYEQYF; DNA: TGTGCCAGCAGTATACACAGGGGGGGAACCTACGAGCAGTACTTC
V: TRBV19; J: TRBJ2-7; D: NA; size: NA; CDR3: CASSIALTEAYEQYF; DNA: TGTGCCAGTAGTATCGCGTTGACGGAAGCCTACGAGCAGTACTTC
V: TRBV4-1; J: TRBJ2-5; D: TRBD1; size: few; CDR3: CASSQDGTGRKTQYF; DNA: TGCGCCAGCAGCCAAGATGGGACAGGGCGAAAGACCCAGTACTTC
V: TRBV15; J: TRBJ1-2; D: NA; size: NA; CDR3: CATSTDGLNYGYTF; DNA: TGTGCCACCAGTACGGACGGACTTAACTATGGCTACACCTTC
V: TRBV5-1; J: TRBJ2-7; D: NA; size: few; CDR3: CASSLERETTYEQYF; DNA: TGCGCCAGCAGCTTGGAACGGGAAACCACCTACGAGCAGTACTTC
V: TRBV5-6; J: TRBJ1-1; D: NA; size: NA; CDR3: CASSFREDRANTEAFF; DNA: TGTGCCAGCAGCTTCCGAGAGGACAGAGCTAACACTGAAGCTTTCTTT
V: TRBV11-2; J: TRBJ1-5; D: TRBD1; size: many; CDR3: CASSGTGGHSNQPQHF; DNA: TGTGCCAGCAGCGGGACAGGGGGGCATAGCAATCAGCCCCAGCATTTT
V: TRBV29-1; J: TRBJ1-1; D: NA; size: few; CDR3: CSLGRGTEAFF; DNA: TGCAGCCTCGGGAGGGGCACTGAAGCTTTCTTT
V: TRBV6-6; J: TRBJ2-5; D: TRBD2; size: NA; CDR3: CASSSGLHKAQYF; DNA: TGTGCCAGCAGTTCGGGACTACATAAGGCCCAGTACTTC
V: TRBV4-1; J: TRBJ1-2; D: NA; size: many; CDR3: CASSQGQGSNYGYTF; DNA: TGCGCCAGCAGCCAAGGCCAGGGATCTAACTATGGCTACACCTTC
V: TRBV7-3; J: TRBJ2-1; D: NA; size: many; CDR3: CASSSAIRDEQFF; DNA: TGTGCCAGCAGTTCAGCAATTCGGGATGAGCAGTTCTTC
V: TRBV2; J: TRBJ1-1; D: NA; size: few; CDR3: CAIPDPGPTEAFF; DNA: TGTGCCATTCCAGACCCAGGGCCCACTGAAGCTTTCTTT
V: TRBV5-4; J: TRBJ2-5; D: NA; size: few; CDR3: CASSFAPGPKETQYF; DNA: TGTGCCAGCAGCTTCGCACCGGGGCCCAAGGAGACCCAGTACTTC
V: TRBV9; J: TRBJ2-5; D: TRBD2; size: NA; CDR3: CASSAPLAGGETQYF; DNA: TGTGCCAGCAGCGCCCCACTAGCGGGAGGCGAGACCCAGTACTTC
V: TRBV7-3; J: TRBJ2-1; D: NA; size: many; CDR3: CASSFRGGNEQFF; DNA: TGTGCCAGCAGCTTCAGGGGGGGGAATGAGCAGTTCTTC
V: TRBV6-1; J: TRBJ1-1; D: NA; size: few; CDR3: CASRQRGMNTEAFF; DNA: TGTGCCAGCAGACAGAGGGGGATGAACACTGAAGCTTTCTTT
V: TRBV12-3/TRBV12-4; J: TRBJ1-5; D: NA; size: many; CDR3: CASNTDYQPQHF; DNA: TGTGCCAGCAATACAGACTATCAGCCCCAGCATTTT